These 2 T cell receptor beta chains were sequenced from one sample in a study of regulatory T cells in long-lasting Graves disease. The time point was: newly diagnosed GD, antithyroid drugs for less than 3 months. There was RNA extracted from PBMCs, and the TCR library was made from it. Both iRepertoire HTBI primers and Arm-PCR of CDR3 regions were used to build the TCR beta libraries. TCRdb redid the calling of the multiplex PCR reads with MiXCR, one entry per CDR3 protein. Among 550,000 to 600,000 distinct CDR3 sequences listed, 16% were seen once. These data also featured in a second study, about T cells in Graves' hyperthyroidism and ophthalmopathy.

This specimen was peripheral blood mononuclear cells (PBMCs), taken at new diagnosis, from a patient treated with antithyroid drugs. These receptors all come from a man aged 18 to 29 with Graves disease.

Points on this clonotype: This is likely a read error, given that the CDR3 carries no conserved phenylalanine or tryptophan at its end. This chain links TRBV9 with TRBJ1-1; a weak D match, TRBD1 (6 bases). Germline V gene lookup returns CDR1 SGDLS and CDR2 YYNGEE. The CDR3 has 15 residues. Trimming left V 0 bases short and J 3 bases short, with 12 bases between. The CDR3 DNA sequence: TGTGCCAGCAGCGTAGCGGGGGGCGGACACACTGAAGCTTTCCTT. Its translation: CASSVAGGGHTEAFL.

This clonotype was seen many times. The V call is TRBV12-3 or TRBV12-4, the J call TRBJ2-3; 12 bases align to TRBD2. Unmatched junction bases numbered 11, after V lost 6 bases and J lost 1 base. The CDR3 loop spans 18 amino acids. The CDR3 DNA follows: TGTGCCAGCAGCCCCGAACCCCGACTAGCGGGAGGCACAGATACGCAGTATTTT. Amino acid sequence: CASSPEPRLAGGTDTQYF.